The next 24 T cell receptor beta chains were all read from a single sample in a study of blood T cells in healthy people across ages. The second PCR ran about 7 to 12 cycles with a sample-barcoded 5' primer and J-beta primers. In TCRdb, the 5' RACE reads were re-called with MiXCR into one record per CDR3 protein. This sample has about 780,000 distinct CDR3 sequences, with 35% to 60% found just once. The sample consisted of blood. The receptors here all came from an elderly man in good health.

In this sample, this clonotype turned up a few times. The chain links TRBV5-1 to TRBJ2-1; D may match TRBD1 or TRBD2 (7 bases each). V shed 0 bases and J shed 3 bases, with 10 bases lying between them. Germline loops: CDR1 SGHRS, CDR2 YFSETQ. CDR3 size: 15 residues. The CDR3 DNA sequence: TGCGCCAGCAGCTTGGCAGGGGGGGACTACAATGAGCAGTTCTTC. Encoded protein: CASSLAGGDYNEQFF.

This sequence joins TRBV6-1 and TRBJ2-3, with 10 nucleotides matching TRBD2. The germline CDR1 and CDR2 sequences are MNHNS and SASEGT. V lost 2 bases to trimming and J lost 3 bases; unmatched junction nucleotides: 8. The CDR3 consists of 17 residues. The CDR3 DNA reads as TGTGCCAGCAGTGAAAGGGCTAGCGGGAGCTCGACAGATACGCAGTATTTT. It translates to CASSERASGSSTDTQYF.

Written as DNA, the CDR3 is TGCGCCAGCAGCACCAATAGCGGGAAAATGTACGAGCAGTACTTC. This gives the protein CASSTNSGKMYEQYF. J is TRBJ2-4 and V is TRBV5-1; 8 nucleotides align to TRBD2. Matching the DNA end better, TRBJ2-7 makes the J call doubtful. This CDR3 has 15 amino acids. From germline, CDR1 is SGHRS and CDR2 YFSETQ.

The CDR3 protein is CSVRSSGPREQFF. The CDR3 DNA sequence: TGCAGCGTTAGGTCTAGCGGACCCCGTGAGCAGTTCTTC. V gene TRBV29-1 combines with J gene TRBJ2-1; 7 positions agree with TRBD2. The CDR3 runs 13 residues. Germline-derived CDR1 and CDR2 are SQVTM and ANQGSEA. V was pared by 5 bases and J by 9 bases, with 10 bases of the junction left unmatched.

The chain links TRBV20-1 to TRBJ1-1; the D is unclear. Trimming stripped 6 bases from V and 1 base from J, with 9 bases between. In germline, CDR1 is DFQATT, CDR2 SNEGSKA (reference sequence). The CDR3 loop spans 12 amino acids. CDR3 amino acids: CSAAGPNTEAFF. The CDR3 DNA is TGCAGTGCGGCCGGGCCGAACACTGAAGCTTTCTTT.

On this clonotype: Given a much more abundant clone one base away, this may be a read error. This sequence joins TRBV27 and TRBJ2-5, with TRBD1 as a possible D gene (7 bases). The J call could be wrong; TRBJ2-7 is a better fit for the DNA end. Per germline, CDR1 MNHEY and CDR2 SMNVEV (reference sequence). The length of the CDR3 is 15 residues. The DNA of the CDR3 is TGTGCCAGCAGTCCCCAGGGGGGCCGATTCTACGAGCAGTACTTC. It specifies CASSPQGGRFYEQYF.

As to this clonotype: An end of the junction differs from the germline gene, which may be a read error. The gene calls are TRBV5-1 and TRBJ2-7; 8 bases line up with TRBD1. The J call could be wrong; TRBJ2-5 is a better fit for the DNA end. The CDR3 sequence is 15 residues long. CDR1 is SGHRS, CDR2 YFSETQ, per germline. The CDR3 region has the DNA TGCGCCAACAGCTCAGGACAGGGATCGACAGAGACCCAGTACTTC. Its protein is CANSSGQGSTETQYF.

This CDR3 reads CASSQRTSGRADEQYF. The CDR3, as DNA: TGTGCCAGCAGCCAACGGACTAGCGGGAGAGCTGATGAGCAGTACTTC. The rearrangement links TRBV3-1 to TRBJ2-5, with 13 bases that match TRBD2. Looked up from germline, CDR1 is LGHDT and CDR2 is YNNKEL (reference sequence). Germline trimming cut 2 bases from V and 11 bases from J; bases unmatched to any gene: 11. The CDR3 length is 16 residues.

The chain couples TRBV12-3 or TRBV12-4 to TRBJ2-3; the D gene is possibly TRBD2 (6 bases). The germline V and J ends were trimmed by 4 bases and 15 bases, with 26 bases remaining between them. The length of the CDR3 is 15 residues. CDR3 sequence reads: CASSSSGGRTDMEYF. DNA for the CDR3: TGTGCCAGCAGTTCCTCCGGAGGGAGAACAGATATGGAATATTTT.

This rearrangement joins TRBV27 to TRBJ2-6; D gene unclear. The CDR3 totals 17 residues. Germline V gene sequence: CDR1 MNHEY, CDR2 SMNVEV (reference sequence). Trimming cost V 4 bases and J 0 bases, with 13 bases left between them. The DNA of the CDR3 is TGTGCCAGCAGTTCCGGCGATCGGGTCTCTGGGGCCAACGTCCTGACTTTC. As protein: CASSSGDRVSGANVLTF.

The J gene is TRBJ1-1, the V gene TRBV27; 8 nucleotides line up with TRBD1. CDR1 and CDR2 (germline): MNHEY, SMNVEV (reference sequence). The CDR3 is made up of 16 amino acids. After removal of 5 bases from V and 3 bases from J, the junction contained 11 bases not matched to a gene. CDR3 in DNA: TGTGCCAGCAGTGGCCGTCAGGGGGCCGGTGACACTGAAGCTTTCTTT. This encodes CASSGRQGAGDTEAFF.

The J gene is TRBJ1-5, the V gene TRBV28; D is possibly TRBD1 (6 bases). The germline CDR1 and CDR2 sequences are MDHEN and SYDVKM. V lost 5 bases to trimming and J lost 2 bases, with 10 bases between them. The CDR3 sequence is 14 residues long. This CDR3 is CASSVSGGNQPQHF. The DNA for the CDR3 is TGTGCCAGCAGTGTTTCAGGGGGCAATCAGCCCCAGCATTTT.

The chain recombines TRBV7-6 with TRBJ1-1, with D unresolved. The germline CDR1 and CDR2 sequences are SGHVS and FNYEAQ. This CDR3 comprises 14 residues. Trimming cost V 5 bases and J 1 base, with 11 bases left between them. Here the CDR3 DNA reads TGTGCCAGCAGCGTCCCCGTGGGGAACACTGAAGCTTTCTTT. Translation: CASSVPVGNTEAFF.

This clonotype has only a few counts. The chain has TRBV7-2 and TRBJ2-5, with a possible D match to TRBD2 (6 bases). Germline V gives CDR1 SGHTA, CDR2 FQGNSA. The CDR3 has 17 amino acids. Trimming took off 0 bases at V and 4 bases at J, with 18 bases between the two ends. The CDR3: CASSLALGVGGGETQYF. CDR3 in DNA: TGTGCCAGCAGCTTAGCCCTGGGGGTCGGGGGAGGAGAGACCCAGTACTTC.

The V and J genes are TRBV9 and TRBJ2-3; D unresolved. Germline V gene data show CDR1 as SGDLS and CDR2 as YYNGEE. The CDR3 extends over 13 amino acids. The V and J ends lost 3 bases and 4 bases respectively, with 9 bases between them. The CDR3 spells CASSAGPPDTQYF. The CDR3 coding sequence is TGTGCCAGCAGCGCAGGACCCCCAGATACGCAGTATTTT.

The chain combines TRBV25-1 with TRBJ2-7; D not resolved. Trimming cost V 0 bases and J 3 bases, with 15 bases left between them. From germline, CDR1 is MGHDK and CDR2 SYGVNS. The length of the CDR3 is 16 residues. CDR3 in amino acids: CASSEYGFGPDYEQYF. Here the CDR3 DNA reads TGTGCCAGCAGTGAATATGGGTTTGGGCCCGACTACGAGCAGTACTTC.

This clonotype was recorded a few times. In nucleotides, the CDR3 is TGTGCCAGCAGCCAAGAGGTGCCAGGGGGCTACGAGCAGTACTTC. Encoded protein: CASSQEVPGGYEQYF. This chain links TRBV14 with TRBJ2-7; TRBD1 matches at 7 bases. CDR3 length: 15 residues. CDR1 and CDR2 (germline): SGHDN, FVKESK. V lost 0 bases to trimming and J lost 3 bases; unmatched junction nucleotides: 5.

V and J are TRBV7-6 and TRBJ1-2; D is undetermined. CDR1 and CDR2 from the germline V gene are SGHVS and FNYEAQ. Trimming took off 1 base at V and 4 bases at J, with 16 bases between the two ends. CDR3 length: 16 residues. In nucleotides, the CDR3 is TGTGCCAGCAGCTTAGGACCGGCAAGCGGTGCCTATGGCTACACCTTC. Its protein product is CASSLGPASGAYGYTF. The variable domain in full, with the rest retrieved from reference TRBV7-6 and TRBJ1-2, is GAGVSQSPRYKVTKRGQDVALRCDPISGHVSLYWYRQALGQGPEFLTYFNYEAQQDKSGLPNDRFSAERPEGSISTLTIQRTEQRDSAMYRCASSLGPASGAYGYTFGSGTRLTVV.

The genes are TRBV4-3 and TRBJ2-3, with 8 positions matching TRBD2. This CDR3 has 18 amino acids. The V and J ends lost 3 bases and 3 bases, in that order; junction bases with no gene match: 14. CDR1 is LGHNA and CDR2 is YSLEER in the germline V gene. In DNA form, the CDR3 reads TGCGCCAGCAGCCATGAATCTTCCGTAGCGGGGAGTACAGATACGCAGTATTTT. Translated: CASSHESSVAGSTDTQYF.

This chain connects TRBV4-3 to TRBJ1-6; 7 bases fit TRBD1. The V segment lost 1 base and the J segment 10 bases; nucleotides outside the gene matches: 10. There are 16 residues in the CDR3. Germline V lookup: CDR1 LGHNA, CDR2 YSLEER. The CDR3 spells CASSQASGGGRSPLHF. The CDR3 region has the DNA TGCGCCAGCAGCCAAGCCTCAGGGGGAGGGAGGTCACCCCTCCACTTT.

This CDR3 reads CASSPRQDYQETQYF. CDR3 bases: TGTGCCAGCAGCCCCCGCCAGGACTATCAAGAGACCCAGTACTTC. The chain couples TRBV11-2 to TRBJ2-5, with TRBD2 as a possible D gene (6 bases). V lost 5 bases and J lost 2, with 15 bases in between. Germline lookup yields CDR1 SGHAT and CDR2 FQNNGV. The CDR3 runs 15 residues.

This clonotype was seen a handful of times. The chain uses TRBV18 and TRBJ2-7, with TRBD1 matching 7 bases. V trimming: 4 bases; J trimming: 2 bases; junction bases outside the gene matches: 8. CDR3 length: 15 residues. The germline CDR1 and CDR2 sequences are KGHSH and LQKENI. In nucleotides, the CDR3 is TGTGCCAGCTCACTCGTACAGGGGACGGCCTACGAGCAGTACTTC. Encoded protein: CASSLVQGTAYEQYF. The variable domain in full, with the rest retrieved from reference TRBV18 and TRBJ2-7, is NAGVMQNPRHLVRRRGQEARLRCSPMKGHSHVYWYRQLPEEGLKFMVYLQKENIIDESGMPKERFSAEFPKEGPSILRIQQVVRGDSAAYFCASSLVQGTAYEQYFGPGTRLTVT.

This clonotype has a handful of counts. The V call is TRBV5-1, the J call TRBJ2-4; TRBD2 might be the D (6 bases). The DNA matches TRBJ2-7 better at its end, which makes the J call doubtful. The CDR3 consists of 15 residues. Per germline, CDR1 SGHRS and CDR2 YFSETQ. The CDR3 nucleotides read TGCGCCAGCAGCTTGGCGCCGGGAGAATATGACGAGCAGTACTTC. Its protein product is CASSLAPGEYDEQYF.

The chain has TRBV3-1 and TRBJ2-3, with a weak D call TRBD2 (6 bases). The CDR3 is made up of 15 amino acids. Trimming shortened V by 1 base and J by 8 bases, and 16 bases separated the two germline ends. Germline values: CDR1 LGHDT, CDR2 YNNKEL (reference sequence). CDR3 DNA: TGTGCCAGCAGCCAAGGAAGCGGGCCCCGAACTACGCAGTATTTT. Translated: CASSQGSGPRTTQYF.